The 13 T cell receptor beta chains listed next were all sequenced from one sample in a study of PD-L1 blockade in urothelial cancer (dated by TCRdb to 2016 to 2017). Preparation of the library involved the immunoSEQ multiplex PCR assay. The table was pulled from immuneACCESS by TCRdb, which kept in-frame rearrangements only. Such tables lose some clones; where checked, under half of the loss comes from unresolved V genes, and the rest has no known cause. The sample profile shows tens of thousands of clones; approximately 78% of them were found once. About 3.2% of the sample comes from the top ten. This specimen was PBMCs, taken around atezolizumab (anti-PD-L1) treatment. All receptors derive from a man in his 70s with urothelial cancer.

The rearrangement links TRBV27 to TRBJ2-1; 8 bases agree with TRBD2. The CDR3 spans 15 residues. Per the germline V gene, CDR1 is MNHEY and CDR2 is SMNVEV (reference sequence). Losses at the gene ends were 6 bases for V and 7 bases for J; bases not matched to a gene: 11. In nucleotides, the CDR3 is TGTGCCAGCAGGAGGCCCGGGACTAGTAGAAATGAGCAGTTCTTC. This sequence encodes CASRRPGTSRNEQFF.

The V call is TRBV7-2, the J call TRBJ2-3; 7 positions agree with TRBD1. Unmatched junction bases numbered 2, after V lost 1 base and J lost 1 base. CDR3 size: 15 residues. Germline CDR1 reads SGHTA; CDR2 reads FQGNSA. CDR3 region: CASSLGQGGTDTQYF. For the CDR3, the DNA is TGTGCCAGCAGCTTAGGACAGGGCGGCACAGATACGCAGTATTTT.

In this sample, this clone turned up a few times. The chain carries TRBV7-2 and TRBJ1-2; weak D call: TRBD1 (5 bases). Germline assignment: CDR1 SGHTA and CDR2 FQGNSA. Trimming took 2 bases from V and 6 from J, leaving 7 bases between them. The CDR3 has 12 amino acids. CDR3 in amino acids: CASSLSRDGYTF. CDR3 nucleotide sequence: TGTGCCAGCAGCTTATCCAGGGATGGCTACACCTTC.

The table lists this clone with a few counts. The chain employs TRBV2 and TRBJ1-1; the match to TRBD1 covers 10 bases. This CDR3 contains 14 residues. V dropped 3 bases and J dropped 5; count of bases not matched to a gene: 3. Germline V gives CDR1 SNHLY, CDR2 FYNNEI. DNA for the CDR3: TGTGCCAGCAGTGACGGACAGGGGGTGACTGAAGCTTTCTTT. Amino acids: CASSDGQGVTEAFF.

V and J are TRBV6-4 and TRBJ1-4; 7 positions match TRBD1. The CDR3 length is 17 residues. CDR1 and CDR2 from the germline V gene are MRHNA and SNTAGT. Unmatched junction bases numbered 8, after V lost 4 bases and J lost 0 bases. The CDR3 reads CASSGVSRGATNEKLFF. The CDR3 bases are TGTGCCAGCAGTGGGGTCTCCAGGGGGGCAACTAATGAAAAACTGTTTTTT.

The CDR3 bases are TGCGCCAGCAGCCAAGAGATAGGGGCGGGGCACACCGGGGAGCTGTTTTTT. This encodes CASSQEIGAGHTGELFF. V is TRBV4-3 and J is TRBJ2-2, with D tentatively TRBD2 (6 bases). V was cut by 0 bases and J by 3 bases, with 14 bases left in between. The CDR3 consists of 17 residues. Germline CDR1 LGHNA, CDR2 YSLEER.

This rearrangement joins TRBV2 to TRBJ2-5; no clear D gene. Germline lookup yields CDR1 SNHLY and CDR2 FYNNEI. The CDR3 is 14 residues long. V was pared by 1 base and J by 1 base, with 7 bases between. CDR3 protein: CASSEGLVQETQYF. In DNA, the CDR3 is TGTGCCAGCAGTGAAGGGCTGGTCCAAGAGACCCAGTACTTC.

This chain links TRBV29-1 with TRBJ2-7, with 9 positions matching TRBD1. The J segment lost 8 bases and the V segment lost 7 bases, leaving 15 bases of the junction unmatched. CDR1 SQVTM and CDR2 ANQGSEA come from the germline V gene. This CDR3 has 14 amino acids. DNA for the CDR3: TGCAGCGCTCATAGTGGCGCCGACAGGGGGAAGCAGTACTTC. It translates to CSAHSGADRGKQYF.

The chain recombines TRBV29-1 with TRBJ2-1, with D tentatively TRBD2 (5 bases). The CDR3 is 15 amino acids. V dropped 6 bases and J dropped 5 bases, with 20 bases sitting between them. CDR1 and CDR2 (germline): SQVTM, ANQGSEA. CDR3 residues: CSVKRPMPSNNEQFF. Here the CDR3 DNA reads TGCAGCGTGAAAAGGCCGATGCCTAGCAACAATGAGCAGTTCTTC.

The chain combines TRBV16 with TRBJ2-7, with 9 bases lining up with TRBD2. The CDR3 runs to 16 residues. Germline V gene data show CDR1 as KGHSY and CDR2 as FQNENV. The trim removed 4 bases at V and 4 bases at J, leaving 11 bases unmatched. The CDR3 loop is CASSPLTSGLAYEQYF. CDR3 sequence (DNA): TGTGCCAGCAGCCCCTTGACGTCGGGACTAGCTTACGAGCAGTACTTC.

The chain employs TRBV5-1 and TRBJ2-2; D is unclear. This CDR3 is 14 amino acids long. Per the germline V gene, CDR1 is SGHRS and CDR2 is YFSETQ. The V and J ends lost 2 bases and 6 bases respectively, with 11 bases between them. The CDR3 DNA follows: TGCGCCAGCAGCTTAGGTACTGCGGCCGGGGAGCTGTTTTTT. Its translation: CASSLGTAAGELFF. The full variable domain, rest sourced from reference TRBV5-1 and TRBJ2-2, is KAGVTQTPRYLIKTRGQQVTLSCSPISGHRSVSWYQQTPGQGLQFLFEYFSETQRNKGNFPGRFSGRQFSNSRSEMNVSTLELGDSALYLCASSLGTAAGELFFGEGSRLTVL.

This chain joins TRBV5-5 and TRBJ2-2, with a tentative D call TRBD1 (5 bases). V was clipped by 5 bases and J by 5 bases, with 13 bases between them. This CDR3 comprises 14 residues. Germline loops: CDR1 SGHKS, CDR2 YYEKEE (reference sequence). CDR3 in amino acids: CASSFSGKTGELFF. CDR3 nucleotides: TGTGCCAGCAGTTTCTCAGGGAAAACCGGGGAGCTGTTTTTT.

The chain uses TRBV5-1 and TRBJ1-5; D unresolved. Germline V CDR1 and CDR2: SGHRS, YFSETQ. V was shortened by 4 bases and J by 5 bases, with 16 bases between the two germline ends. This CDR3 spans 15 amino acids. In nucleotides, the CDR3 is TGCGCCAGCAGCCCCACACACGGGGTGGATCAGCCCCAGCATTTT. Protein sequence: CASSPTHGVDQPQHF.